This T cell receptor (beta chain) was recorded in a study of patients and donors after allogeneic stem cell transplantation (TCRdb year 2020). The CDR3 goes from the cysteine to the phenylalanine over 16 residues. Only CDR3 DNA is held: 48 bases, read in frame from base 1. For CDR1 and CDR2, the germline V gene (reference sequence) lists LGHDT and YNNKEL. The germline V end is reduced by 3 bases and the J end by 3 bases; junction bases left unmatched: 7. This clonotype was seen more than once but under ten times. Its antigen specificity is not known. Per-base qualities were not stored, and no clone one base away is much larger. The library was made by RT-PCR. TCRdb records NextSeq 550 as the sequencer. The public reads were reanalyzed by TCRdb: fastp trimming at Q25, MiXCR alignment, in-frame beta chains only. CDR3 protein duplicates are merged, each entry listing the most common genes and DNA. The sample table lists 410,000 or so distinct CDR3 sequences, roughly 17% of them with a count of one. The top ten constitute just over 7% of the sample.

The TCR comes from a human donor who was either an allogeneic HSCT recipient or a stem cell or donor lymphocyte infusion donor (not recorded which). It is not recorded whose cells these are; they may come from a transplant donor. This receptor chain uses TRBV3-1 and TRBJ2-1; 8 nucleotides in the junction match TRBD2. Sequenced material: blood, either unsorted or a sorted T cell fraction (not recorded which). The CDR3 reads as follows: CASSHTGLGIYNEQFF. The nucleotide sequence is TGTGCCAGCAGCCATACGGGACTAGGAATCTACAATGAGCAGTTCTTC.